This T cell receptor (beta chain) appears in the sequencing data of a study of CD8+CD57+ T cells in acquired aplastic anemia. Background on the study: Sorted CD4+ and CD8+ cells gave a mean 3.2 ug DNA, range 0.2 to 27.4 ug. For CD4+ cells, healthy donors had an average of approximately 10 million reads.

The germline V gene has CDR1 SGDLS and CDR2 YYNGEE. Trimming removed 4 bases at V and 5 bases at J, with 17 bases between. CDR3 length: 15 amino acids. TCR beta VDJ and CDR3 were profiled, and genomic DNA was the template. TCRdb re-analysed the reads in MiXCR, keeping a single row per CDR3 protein. The sample has some 120,000 distinct CDR3 sequences, 48% seen once. Study-level results: Patients shared 25 to 35 CD8+ CDR3 sequences with controls. The study found no significant CD8+ Simpson's diversity difference between patients and controls.

To note about this clonotype: Its antigen is not known.

This chain connects TRBV9 to TRBJ2-3, with TRBD2 as a possible D gene (6 bases). The sequenced sample was sorted CD4+, CD8+, or CD8+CD57+ T cells (not recorded which) from PBMCs. The origin of this receptor is a human donor in good health, serving as a control. DNA for the CDR3: TGTGCCAGCAGCTCTGAGACCGGGACTGGAGATACGCAGTATTTT. As protein: CASSSETGTGDTQYF.